The clone carrying this TCR beta chain has only a few counts. The data are from a study of T-cell reconstitution after alpha-beta-depleted transplantation in children. Germline V gene lookup returns CDR1 DFQATT and CDR2 SNEGSKA (reference sequence). The CDR3 length is 15 residues. With 5 bases clipped from V and 1 base from J, the junction kept 6 bases outside the gene matches. The authors prepared the TCRbeta library with unique molecular identifiers. TCRdb redid the calling of the PCR reads with MiXCR, one entry per CDR3 protein. Of roughly 500,000 distinct CDR3 sequences listed, roughly an eighth were seen once; the top ten hold over 5.5%.

The sequence was obtained from a human donor who donated a stem cell graft to a child with combined immunodeficiency. This chain links TRBV20-1 with TRBJ1-5; 9 bases are shared with TRBD1. Sample: PBMCs from the stem cell graft donor, taken from the stem cell graft. CDR3 in DNA: TGCAGTGCTGAAGACAGGGGGGGAAGCAATCAGCCCCAGCATTTT. Residues: CSAEDRGGSNQPQHF.